Below, 13 T cell receptor beta chains from the same sample are listed, as sequenced in a study of T cell repertoires in cytomegalovirus infection. No cognate antigen is known for these TCRs. TCRdb fed the reads into MiXCR, producing one record per CDR3 protein. This table holds around 570,000 distinct CDR3 sequences, about 39% found once. This material consisted of cultured PBMCs, taken from culture after CMV antigen stimulation. Every receptor here comes from a human donor in good health (CMV status not recorded). Some clones in this sample may be carry-over from other donors' samples.

This clonotype has a handful of counts. This chain connects TRBV19 to TRBJ2-1; D is possibly TRBD1 (5 bases). The V gene lost 5 bases and the J gene lost 8 bases, with 10 bases spanning the gap. The CDR3 consists of 12 residues. The V gene's germline CDR1 is LNHDA and CDR2 SQIVND (reference sequence). Here the CDR3 reads CASSYQGHEQFF. The CDR3, as DNA: TGTGCCAGTAGTTACCAGGGCCATGAGCAGTTCTTC.

This clonotype was seen a single time. The J gene is TRBJ2-5, the V gene TRBV7-3; D uncertain. The CDR3 spans 15 residues. Germline V gene lookup returns CDR1 SGHTA and CDR2 FQGTGA. V was trimmed by 4 bases and J by 0 bases, leaving 12 bases between them. The CDR3 reads CASSSFRTDQETQYF. The CDR3 coding sequence is TGTGCCAGCAGCTCCTTCCGGACGGACCAAGAGACCCAGTACTTC.

The rearrangement links TRBV2 to TRBJ2-1; 7 positions match TRBD2. CDR1 is SNHLY, CDR2 FYNNEI, per germline. This CDR3 is 14 amino acids long. The trim removed 5 bases at V and 5 bases at J, leaving 6 bases unmatched. The CDR3, as DNA: TGTGCCAGCAGTATAGGACTAGTCCACAATGAGCAGTTCTTC. This encodes CASSIGLVHNEQFF.

The chain recombines TRBV12-3 or TRBV12-4 with TRBJ1-2, with TRBD1 as a possible D gene (6 bases). V was cut by 4 bases and J by 7 bases, with 19 bases left in between. The CDR3 loop spans 15 amino acids. This CDR3 is CASSSSYRDGVGYTF. CDR3 DNA: TGTGCCAGCAGTTCCTCATACAGGGACGGGGTTGGCTACACCTTC.

The table lists this clonotype with a count of one. CDR3 residues: CAISERQRGAEGQYF. DNA for the CDR3: TGTGCCATCAGTGAGAGACAGCGGGGGGCCGAGGGGCAGTACTTC. The genes are TRBV10-3 and TRBJ2-7; 9 bases agree with TRBD2. Per germline, CDR1 ENHRY and CDR2 SYGVKD. The length of the CDR3 is 15 residues. V shed 2 bases and J 9 bases; nucleotides not matched to a gene: 11.

J is TRBJ1-2 and V is TRBV20-1; no firm D call. Trimming cost V 6 bases and J 7 bases, with 12 bases left between them. This CDR3 is 11 amino acids long. Germline assignment: CDR1 DFQATT and CDR2 SNEGSKA (reference sequence). CDR3 protein: CSARSVSGYTF. The CDR3 DNA sequence: TGCAGTGCGCGCTCAGTATCTGGCTACACCTTC.

The genes are TRBV10-3 and TRBJ2-3, with 8 positions matching TRBD2. The V gene end was trimmed by 3 bases and the J gene end by 1 base; junction bases not matched to a gene: 6. In germline, CDR1 is ENHRY, CDR2 SYGVKD. CDR3 length equals 16 residues. The CDR3 nucleotides are TGTGCCATCAGTGACCAACTAGCGGTTGGCACAGATACGCAGTATTTT. Residues: CAISDQLAVGTDTQYF.

This clonotype occurred a few times. J is TRBJ2-2 and V is TRBV20-1; the D gene is possibly TRBD1 (6 bases). V lost 1 base and J 2 bases, leaving 14 bases between the germline ends. The CDR3 spans 16 residues. The germline V gene encodes CDR1 DFQATT and CDR2 SNEGSKA (reference sequence). The CDR3 nucleotides are TGCAGTGCTAGAGCGCCAGGACAGAGAAACACCGGGGAGCTGTTTTTT. Amino acid sequence: CSARAPGQRNTGELFF.

The chain carries TRBV6-2 or TRBV6-3 and TRBJ2-5; D is possibly TRBD1 or TRBD2 (5 bases each). The CDR3 loop spans 15 amino acids. Looked up from germline, CDR1 is MNHEY and CDR2 is SVGEGT. V lost 4 bases to trimming and J lost 3 bases, with 15 bases between them. CDR3 nucleotides: TGTGCCAGCAGTTCTTTACGGGGCCAGAAAGAGACCCAGTACTTC. Protein product: CASSSLRGQKETQYF.

This clonotype has only a few counts. This sequence joins TRBV11-2 and TRBJ2-1; 10 bases map to TRBD1. CDR1 is SGHAT, CDR2 FQNNGV, per germline. The CDR3 is 15 amino acids. The V segment lost 5 bases and the J segment 3 bases; nucleotides outside the gene matches: 4. The CDR3 protein is CASSLRTGGYNEQFF. The CDR3 DNA reads as TGTGCCAGCAGCCTCCGGACAGGGGGCTACAATGAGCAGTTCTTC.

This chain links TRBV2 with TRBJ2-3; 9 nucleotides agree with TRBD2. Trimming cost V 7 bases and J 3 bases; bases outside gene matches: 17. The CDR3 has 18 residues. In germline, CDR1 is SNHLY, CDR2 FYNNEI. The CDR3 region is CASTMSVREGPGTDTQYF. The CDR3 DNA is TGTGCCAGCACCATGTCTGTGCGGGAGGGCCCCGGAACAGATACGCAGTATTTT.

J is TRBJ2-5 and V is TRBV20-1, with TRBD1 matching over 12 bases. CDR1 and CDR2 (germline): DFQATT, SNEGSKA (reference sequence). V shed 0 bases and J 4 bases; nucleotides not matched to a gene: 6. The CDR3 spans 16 residues. The chain's CDR3 is CSARDQGQGARETQYF. CDR3 DNA sequence: TGCAGTGCTAGAGACCAGGGACAGGGGGCAAGAGAGACCCAGTACTTC.

The V and J genes are TRBV7-2 and TRBJ1-6, with D perhaps TRBD1 (6 bases). CDR1 SGHTA and CDR2 FQGNSA come from the germline V gene. This CDR3 is 15 amino acids long. V was trimmed by 4 bases and J by 7 bases, leaving 14 bases between them. CDR3 nucleotide sequence: TGTGCCAGCAGCTCCCGTGGGCAGGGGAATTCACCCCTCCACTTT. Encoded protein: CASSSRGQGNSPLHF.